This TCR beta chain is drawn from a study of metastatic and nonmetastatic thyroid tumors. Study-wide background: Comparative analysis of repertoires was undertaken across blood and tumor or nodule tissue obtained from malignant and benign thyroid patients. Overall study results and limits: Benign nodules reportedly had significantly lower TCR beta diversity than malignant thyroid tumors in blood and tumor.

As handled by the study authors: A classifier for distant metastasis in papillary thyroid cancer was constructed using CDR3 differences observed across clinicopathological groups. TCRdb reassembled clones from the PCR reads with MiXCR. The V and J calls and clone size come from TCRdb's table, not from the authors' own analysis. The sample yields more than 15,000 clones, 25% to 30% seen once. Every patient underwent thyroid surgery untreated. For this clone: The antigen remains unidentified.

The germline V gene has CDR1 DFQATT and CDR2 SNEGSKA (reference sequence). Trimming cost V 0 bases and J 2 bases, with 11 bases left between them. The CDR3 contains 14 residues. This rearrangement joins TRBV20-1 to TRBJ2-7; D remains ambiguous. The material sequenced was tumor tissue. This sequence originates from a male donor with papillary thyroid cancer or a benign thyroid nodule (not recorded which). Some clones in this sample may be carry-over from other donors' samples. CDR3: CSARDRSVAYEQYF. Here the CDR3 DNA reads TGCAGTGCTAGAGATCGGAGCGTTGCCTACGAGCAGTACTTC.